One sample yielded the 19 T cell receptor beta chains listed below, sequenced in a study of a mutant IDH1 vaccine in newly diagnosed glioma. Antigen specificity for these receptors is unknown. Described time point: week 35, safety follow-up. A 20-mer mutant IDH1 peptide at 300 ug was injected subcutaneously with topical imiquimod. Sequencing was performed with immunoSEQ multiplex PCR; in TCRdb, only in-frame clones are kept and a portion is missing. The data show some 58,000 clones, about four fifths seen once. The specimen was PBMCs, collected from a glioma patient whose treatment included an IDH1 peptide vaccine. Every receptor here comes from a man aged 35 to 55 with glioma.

The CDR3 spells CASSLAGVRDTEAFF. The CDR3 nucleotides read TGCGCCAGCAGCTTGGCGGGGGTTAGGGACACTGAAGCTTTCTTT. The rearrangement uses TRBV5-1 and TRBJ1-1; TRBD1 might be the D (5 bases). V lost 0 bases, J lost 3 bases, and 12 bases lay in between. CDR1 is SGHRS, CDR2 YFSETQ, per germline. The CDR3 runs to 15 residues.

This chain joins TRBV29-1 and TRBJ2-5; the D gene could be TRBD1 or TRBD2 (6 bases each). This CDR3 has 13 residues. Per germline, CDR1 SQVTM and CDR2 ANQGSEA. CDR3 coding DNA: TGCAGTGTTACCTGGGGGGCAGGAGAGACCCAGTACTTC. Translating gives CSVTWGAGETQYF.

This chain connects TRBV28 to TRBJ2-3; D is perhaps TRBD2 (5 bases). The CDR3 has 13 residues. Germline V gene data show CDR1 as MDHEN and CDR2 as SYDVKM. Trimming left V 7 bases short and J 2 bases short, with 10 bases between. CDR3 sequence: CASNGGSTDTQYF. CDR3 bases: TGTGCCAGCAATGGCGGGTCCACAGATACGCAGTATTTT. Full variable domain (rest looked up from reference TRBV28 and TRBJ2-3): DVKVTQSSRYLVKRTGEKVFLECVQDMDHENMFWYRQDPGLGLRLIYFSYDVKMKEKGDIPEGYSVSREKKERFSLILESASTNQTSMYLCASNGGSTDTQYFGPGTRLTVL.

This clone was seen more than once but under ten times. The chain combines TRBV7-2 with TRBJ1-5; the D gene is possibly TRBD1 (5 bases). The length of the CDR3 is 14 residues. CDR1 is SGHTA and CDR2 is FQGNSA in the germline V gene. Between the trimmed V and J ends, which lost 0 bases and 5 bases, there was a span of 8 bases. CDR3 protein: CASSLAGTYQPQHF. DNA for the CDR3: TGTGCCAGCAGCTTAGCAGGGACGTATCAGCCCCAGCATTTT.

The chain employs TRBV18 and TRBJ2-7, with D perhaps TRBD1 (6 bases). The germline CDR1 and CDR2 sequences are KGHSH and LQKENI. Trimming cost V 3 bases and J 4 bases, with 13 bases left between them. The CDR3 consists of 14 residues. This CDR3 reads CASSPPGHRYEQYF. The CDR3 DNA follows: TGTGCCAGCTCACCGCCGGGACACCGGTACGAGCAGTACTTC.

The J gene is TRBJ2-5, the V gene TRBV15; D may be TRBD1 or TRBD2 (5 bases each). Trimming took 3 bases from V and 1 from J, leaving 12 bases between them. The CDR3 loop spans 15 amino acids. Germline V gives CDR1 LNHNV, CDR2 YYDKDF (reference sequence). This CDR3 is CATSRSRGPQETQYF. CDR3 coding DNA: TGTGCCACCAGCAGGTCCCGGGGACCCCAAGAGACCCAGTACTTC.

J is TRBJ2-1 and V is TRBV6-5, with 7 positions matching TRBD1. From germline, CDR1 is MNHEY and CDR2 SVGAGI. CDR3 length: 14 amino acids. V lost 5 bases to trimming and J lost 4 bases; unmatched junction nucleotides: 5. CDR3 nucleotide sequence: TGTGCCAGCAGTCGCAGACAGGGTTACAATGAGCAGTTCTTC. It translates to CASSRRQGYNEQFF.

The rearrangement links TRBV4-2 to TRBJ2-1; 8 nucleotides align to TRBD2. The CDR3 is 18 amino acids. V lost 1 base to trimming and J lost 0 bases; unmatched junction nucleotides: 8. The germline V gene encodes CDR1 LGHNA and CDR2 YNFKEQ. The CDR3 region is CASSQATSGGISYNEQFF. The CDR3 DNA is TGTGCCAGCAGCCAAGCAACTAGCGGCGGAATCTCCTACAATGAGCAGTTCTTC.

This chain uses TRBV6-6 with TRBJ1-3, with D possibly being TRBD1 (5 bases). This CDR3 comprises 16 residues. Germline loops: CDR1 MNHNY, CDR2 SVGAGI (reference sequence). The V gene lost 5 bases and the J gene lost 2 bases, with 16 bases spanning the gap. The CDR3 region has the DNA TGTGCCAGCAGTCTTTTCACAAAGGGGCCTGGAAACACCATATATTTT. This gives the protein CASSLFTKGPGNTIYF.

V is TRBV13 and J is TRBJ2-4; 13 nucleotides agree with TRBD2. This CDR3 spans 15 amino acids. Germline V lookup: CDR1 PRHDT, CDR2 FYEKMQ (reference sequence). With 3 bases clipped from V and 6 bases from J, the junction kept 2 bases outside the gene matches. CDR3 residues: CASSLGLAGPNIQYF. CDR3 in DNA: TGTGCCAGCAGCTTGGGACTAGCGGGGCCAAACATTCAGTACTTC.

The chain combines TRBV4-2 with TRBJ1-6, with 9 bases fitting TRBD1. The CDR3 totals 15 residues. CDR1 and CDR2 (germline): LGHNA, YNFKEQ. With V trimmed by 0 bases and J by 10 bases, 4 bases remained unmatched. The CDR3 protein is CASSQEGTGSSPLHF. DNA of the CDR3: TGTGCCAGCAGCCAAGAAGGGACAGGGTCCTCACCCCTCCACTTT.

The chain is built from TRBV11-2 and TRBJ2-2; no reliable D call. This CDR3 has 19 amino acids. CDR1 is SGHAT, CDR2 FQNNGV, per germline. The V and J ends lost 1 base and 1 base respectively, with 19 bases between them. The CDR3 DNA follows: TGTGCCAGCAGCTTAGGCCGGCGAACTAACACTTTGAACACCGGGGAGCTGTTTTTT. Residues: CASSLGRRTNTLNTGELFF.

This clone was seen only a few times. CDR3 sequence: CASRQVHNSPLHF. The DNA for the CDR3 is TGTGCCAGCAGGCAGGTCCATAATTCACCCCTCCACTTT. This chain joins TRBV6-5 and TRBJ1-6; D unclear. The length of the CDR3 is 13 residues. The V gene's germline CDR1 is MNHEY and CDR2 SVGAGI. Trimming removed 6 bases at V and 5 bases at J, with 8 bases between.

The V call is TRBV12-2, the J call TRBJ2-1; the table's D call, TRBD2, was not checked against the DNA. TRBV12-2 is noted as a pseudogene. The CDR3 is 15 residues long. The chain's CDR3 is CASRLIQRGEYEQFF. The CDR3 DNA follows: TGTGCAAGTCGCTTAATCCAGCGGGGGGAGTATGAGCAGTTCTTC.

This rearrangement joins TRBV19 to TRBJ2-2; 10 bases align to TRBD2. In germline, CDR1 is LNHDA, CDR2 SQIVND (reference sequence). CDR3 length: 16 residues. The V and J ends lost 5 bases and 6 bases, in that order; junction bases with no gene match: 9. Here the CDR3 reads CASSPEREGRAGELFF. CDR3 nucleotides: TGTGCCAGTAGTCCCGAGCGGGAGGGCCGGGCCGGGGAGCTGTTTTTT.

Here the CDR3 DNA reads TGTGCCAGCAGCCAGGGGGAGGGTGACGAGCAGTACTTC. It yields the protein CASSQGEGDEQYF. This rearrangement joins TRBV6-5 to TRBJ2-7; D is perhaps TRBD1 or TRBD2 (7 bases each). Trimming shortened V by 6 bases and J by 5 bases, and 14 bases separated the two germline ends. The germline gives CDR1 MNHEY, CDR2 SVGAGI. The CDR3 extends over 13 amino acids.

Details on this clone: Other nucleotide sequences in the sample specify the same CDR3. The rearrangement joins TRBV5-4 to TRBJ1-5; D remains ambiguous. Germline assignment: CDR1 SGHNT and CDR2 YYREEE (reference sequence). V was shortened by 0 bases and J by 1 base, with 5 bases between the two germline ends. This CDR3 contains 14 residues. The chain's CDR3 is CASSLGGSNQPQHF. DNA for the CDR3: TGTGCCAGCAGCTTGGGAGGGAGCAATCAGCCCCAGCATTTT.

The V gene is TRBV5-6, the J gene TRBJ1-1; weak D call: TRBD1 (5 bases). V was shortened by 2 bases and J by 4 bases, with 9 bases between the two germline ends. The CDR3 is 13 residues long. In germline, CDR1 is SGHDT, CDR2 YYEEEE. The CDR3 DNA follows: TGTGCCAGCAGCTTAAGGGGTGGCACTGAAGCTTTCTTT. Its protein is CASSLRGGTEAFF.

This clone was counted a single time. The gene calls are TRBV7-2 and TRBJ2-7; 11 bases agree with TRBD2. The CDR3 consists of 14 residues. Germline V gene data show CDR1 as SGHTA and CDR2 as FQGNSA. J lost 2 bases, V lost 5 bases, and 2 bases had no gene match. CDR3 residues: CASSEGLAAYEQYF. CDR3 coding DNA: TGTGCCAGCAGCGAGGGACTAGCGGCCTACGAGCAGTACTTC.